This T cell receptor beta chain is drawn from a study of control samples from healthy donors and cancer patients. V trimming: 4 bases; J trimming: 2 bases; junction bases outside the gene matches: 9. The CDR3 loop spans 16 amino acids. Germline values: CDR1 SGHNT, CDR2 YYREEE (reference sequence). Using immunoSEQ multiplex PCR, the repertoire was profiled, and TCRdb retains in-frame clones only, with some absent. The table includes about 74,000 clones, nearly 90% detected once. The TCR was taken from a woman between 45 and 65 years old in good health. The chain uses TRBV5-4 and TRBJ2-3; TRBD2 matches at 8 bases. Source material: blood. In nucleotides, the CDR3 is TGTGCCAGCAGCCTCGGGGGGGTAGGATTCACAGATACGCAGTATTTT. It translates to CASSLGGVGFTDTQYF.